In its sample, the clone carrying this T cell receptor (beta chain) was seen many times. This specimen comes from a study of T-cell reconstitution after alpha-beta-depleted transplantation in children. The authors prepared the TCRbeta library with unique molecular identifiers. One entry per CDR3 protein, called by TCRdb with MiXCR from the PCR reads. In the table there are some 490,000 distinct CDR3 sequences, about 12% of which are singletons. The V end lost 1 base, the J end lost 5 bases, and 9 bases lay between the germline ends. Germline V gene data show CDR1 as SGHTA and CDR2 as FQGNSA. CDR3 size: 13 residues.

The receptor comes from a human donor who donated a stem cell graft to a child with combined immunodeficiency. Sequenced here: PBMCs from the stem cell graft donor, sampled from the stem cell graft. V usage is TRBV7-2 and J usage is TRBJ2-7, with D possibly matching TRBD2 (6 bases). DNA for the CDR3: TGTGCCAGCAGCTTAGGAGGAGGGAACGAGCAGTACTTC. This translates into CASSLGGGNEQYF.